The clone carrying this T cell receptor beta chain is termed medium-sized (0.01 to 0.1%). Its antigen is unknown. Produced via immunoSEQ multiplex PCR; TCRdb's table is partial and in-frame only. The sample records roughly 67,000 clones, 88% being singletons. The CDR3 covers 14 residues. The germline gives CDR1 SNHLY, CDR2 FYNNEI. V was pared by 3 bases and J by 4 bases, with 5 bases of the junction left unmatched. These data originate in a study of OX40 agonist ivuxolimab in advanced cancers. Whole-study context: Allowance was made for prior anti-PD-1, anti-PD-L1 or anti-CTLA-4 therapy, and 35% to 40% had some. A partial response was reached by three patients: one with hepatocellular carcinoma and two with cutaneous melanoma. Study-level points and caveats: Fewer expanded clones were found on average in CD4+ than in CD8+ T cells. Part of the nonresponder group also had normalized T-cell clonal expansion that was low.

This receptor was taken from an adult with an advanced solid tumor such as melanoma, head and neck, liver or kidney cancer. The V call is TRBV2, the J call TRBJ1-2, with 7 bases matching TRBD1. Material: CD4+ or CD8+ T cells sorted from blood, obtained in a trial of the OX40 agonist ivuxolimab. The CDR3 nucleotides read TGTGCCAGCAGTGATTCGACAGGGATCTATGGCTACACCTTC. Its protein product is CASSDSTGIYGYTF.